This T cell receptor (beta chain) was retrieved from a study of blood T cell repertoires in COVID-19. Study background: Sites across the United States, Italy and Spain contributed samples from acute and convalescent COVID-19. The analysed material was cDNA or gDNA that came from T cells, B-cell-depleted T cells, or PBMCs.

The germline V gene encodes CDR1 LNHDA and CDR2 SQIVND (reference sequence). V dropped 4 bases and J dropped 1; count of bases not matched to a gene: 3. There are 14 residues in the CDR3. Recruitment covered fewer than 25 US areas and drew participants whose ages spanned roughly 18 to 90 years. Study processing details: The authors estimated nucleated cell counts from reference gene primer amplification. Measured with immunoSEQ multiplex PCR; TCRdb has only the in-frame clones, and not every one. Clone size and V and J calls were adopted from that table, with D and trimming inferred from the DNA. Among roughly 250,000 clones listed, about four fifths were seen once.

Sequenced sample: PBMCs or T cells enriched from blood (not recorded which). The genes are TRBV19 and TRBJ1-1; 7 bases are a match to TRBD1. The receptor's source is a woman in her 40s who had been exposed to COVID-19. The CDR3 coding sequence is TGTGCCAGTAGTACGGGACAGACGAACACTGAAGCTTTCTTT. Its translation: CASSTGQTNTEAFF. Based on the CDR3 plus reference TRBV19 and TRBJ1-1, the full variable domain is DGGITQSPKYLFRKEGQNVTLSCEQNLNHDAMYWYRQDPGQGLRLIYYSQIVNDFQKGDIAEGYSVSREKKESFPLTVTSAQKNPTAFYLCASSTGQTNTEAFFGQGTRLTVV.